The entry below gives a single TCR beta chain sequence along with its context. The antigen remains undetermined. Primers included in the PCR were 60 Vbeta and 13 Jbeta primers. Repertoires were generated with immunoSEQ multiplex PCR, while TCRdb's copy carries only in-frame clones and drops some. The sample comprises around 180,000 clones, more than 85% of which are singletons, and 1.5% to 2% rests with the top ten. The sample belongs to a study of cytomegalovirus exposure and HLA in healthy donors. Study-level results: Presence/absence analyses assumed roughly uniform sequencing depth across donors. In a later analysis, across HLA loci, associated TCR counts were highest for DRB1, lowest for HLA-C.

CDR1 MGHRA and CDR2 YSYEKL come from the germline V gene. CDR3 size: 21 residues. After removal of 0 bases from V and 3 bases from J, the junction contained 19 bases not matched to a gene. The gene calls are TRBV4-1 and TRBJ2-2; 7 bases match TRBD1. The sample taken for sequencing was PBMCs. The source of this sequence is a woman in her late teens or twenties in good health and CMV-seronegative. The CDR3 nucleotides read TGCGCCAGCAGCCAAGAGGGAGAGTTGAGCGGTCGACAGGGAGACACCGGGGAGCTGTTTTTT. It specifies CASSQEGELSGRQGDTGELFF.